This T cell receptor (beta chain) is from a study of T cell clusters in autoimmune cytopenias. Looking at the study overall: TRB sequencing had a median 51,575 reads and about 2,400 distinct clonotypes per sample.

TRB amplification used 200 to 250 ng of peripheral blood genomic DNA. Germline loops: CDR1 MNHEY, CDR2 SVGEGT. CDR3 length: 13 amino acids. TRB rearrangements were amplified by touch-down multiplex PCR with mixed TRB-A/B primers. One entry per CDR3 protein, without DNA, is what TCRdb gives after re-calling the multiplex PCR reads. The sample table includes approximately 7,800 distinct CDR3 sequences. Details on this clonotype: Antigen unknown.

The study's findings and limits: TRB repertoire shifts in secondary cytopenia and chronic lymphocytic leukemia mostly reflected lymphoma, not autoimmunity. Physiological T cell clusters of healthy donors were apparently absent in primary autoimmune cytopenia patients.

V is TRBV6-2 or TRBV6-3 and J is TRBJ2-4. The sequenced sample consisted of peripheral blood. This sequence was found in a human donor with an autoimmune cytopenia or autoimmune hepatitis (not recorded which). This CDR3 reads CASSYFAKNIQYF.